A single TCR beta chain is shown here with its context. Its antigen is unknown. CDR1 SGHTA and CDR2 FQGNSA come from the germline V gene. The CDR3 sequence is 16 residues long. V lost 5 bases to trimming and J lost 6 bases; unmatched junction nucleotides: 12. This sample stems from a study of cytomegalovirus exposure and HLA in healthy donors. Study as a whole: Ancestry clustering placed more than 65% of some 400 genotyped donors in the Caucasian-associated cluster. Findings and limits, study-wide: TCR beta chain V- and J-gene trimming was linked, in a later analysis, to a missense variant in DCLRE1C. Reportedly, diagnosis of cytomegalovirus status by the classifier showed high specificity and sensitivity.

The PCR ran on 60 Vbeta and 13 Jbeta primers. TCRdb keeps only in-frame clones here, not all; method: immunoSEQ multiplex PCR. The table lists 150,000 to 200,000 clones, more than 80% of them singletons. Source material: PBMCs. The chain recombines TRBV7-2 with TRBJ2-5, with TRBD2 matching 10 bases. The clonotype originates from a boy younger than 18 in good health and CMV-seronegative. CDR3 loop: CASSILLAGPKKTQYF. The CDR3 DNA reads TGTGCCAGCAGCATATTACTAGCGGGGCCAAAGAAGACCCAGTACTTC.